The 8 T cell receptor beta chains presented below share a single source sample, sequenced in a study of CD8 T cells in Susac syndrome. Reverse transcription of about 0.45 to 1 ug RNA was performed with random hexamers. Each CDR3 protein gets one entry after TCRdb re-called the immunoSEQ multiplex PCR reads with MiXCR. The table lists about 280,000 distinct CDR3 sequences, approximately 81% of them singletons, with over 0.1% in the top ten. Source material: CD8+ T cells from PBMCs. Receptors were obtained from a human donor with multiple sclerosis.

The rearrangement links TRBV6-1 to TRBJ2-5; 7 bases map to TRBD1. The CDR3 is 12 residues long. Losses at the gene ends were 8 bases for V and 2 bases for J; bases not matched to a gene: 2. Per germline, CDR1 MNHNS and CDR2 SASEGT. In nucleotides, the CDR3 is TGTGCCAGCCGGGACAGACAAGAGACCCAGTACTTC. This codes for CASRDRQETQYF.

The V and J genes are TRBV9 and TRBJ2-1, with TRBD1 as a possible D gene (6 bases). Trimming removed 4 bases at V and 9 bases at J, with 20 bases between. The V gene's germline CDR1 is SGDLS and CDR2 YYNGEE. The length of the CDR3 is 15 residues. CDR3 sequence reads: CASSPPLYRVGEQFF. DNA of the CDR3: TGTGCCAGCAGCCCCCCCCTATACAGGGTAGGTGAGCAGTTCTTC.

J is TRBJ2-5 and V is TRBV10-3; 13 positions agree with TRBD2. V lost 6 bases, J lost 5 bases, and 6 bases stayed unmatched. Germline-derived CDR1 and CDR2 are ENHRY and SYGVKD. The CDR3 is 15 residues long. CDR3 DNA sequence: TGTGCCATCAGAAGGACTAGCGGGAGTCAGGAGACCCAGTACTTC. Amino acid sequence: CAIRRTSGSQETQYF.

J is TRBJ2-1 and V is TRBV27, with a tentative D call TRBD2 (5 bases). CDR3 length: 16 amino acids. CDR1 and CDR2 from the germline V gene are MNHEY and SMNVEV (reference sequence). V dropped 2 bases and J dropped 5 bases, with 16 bases sitting between them. CDR3 in DNA: TGTGCCAGCAGTTTAGTAAAGGTAGCGTCTAACAATGAGCAGTTCTTC. Translated, it gives CASSLVKVASNNEQFF.

This clonotype was counted once. The chain has TRBV5-1 and TRBJ1-2, with no clear D. Deletions cut 0 bases from V and 4 bases from J, with 7 bases between. From germline, CDR1 is SGHRS and CDR2 YFSETQ. The length of the CDR3 is 13 residues. For the CDR3, the DNA is TGCGCCAGCAGCTTGGAGACCTCCTATGGCTACACCTTC. Its protein is CASSLETSYGYTF. Supplemented by reference TRBV5-1 and TRBJ1-2, the full variable domain reads KAGVTQTPRYLIKTRGQQVTLSCSPISGHRSVSWYQQTPGQGLQFLFEYFSETQRNKGNFPGRFSGRQFSNSRSEMNVSTLELGDSALYLCASSLETSYGYTFGSGTRLTVV.

Only a few counts were recorded for this clonotype. The chain has TRBV6-5 and TRBJ2-7; 7 bases map to TRBD1. V shed 10 bases, J shed 3 bases, and the junction held 3 bases outside the gene matches. Germline V lookup: CDR1 MNHEY, CDR2 SVGAGI. The length of the CDR3 is 11 residues. The CDR3 here is CAIRQGYEQYF. CDR3 in DNA: TGTGCCATCCGACAGGGCTACGAGCAGTACTTC.

V gene TRBV12-3 or TRBV12-4 combines with J gene TRBJ2-3; 7 positions match TRBD2. The CDR3 length is 15 residues. V trimming: 5 bases; J trimming: 1 base; junction bases outside the gene matches: 6. CDR3 coding DNA: TGTGCCAGCAGTCCCCTAGCGGACGGCACAGATACGCAGTATTTT. Translated, it gives CASSPLADGTDTQYF.

This chain joins TRBV12-3 or TRBV12-4 and TRBJ1-5; D is unresolved. CDR3 length: 14 residues. V was shortened by 1 base and J by 3 bases, with 7 bases between the two germline ends. The CDR3 reads CASSLGSVNQPQHF. The CDR3 coding sequence is TGTGCCAGCAGTTTAGGGTCAGTCAATCAGCCCCAGCATTTT.